This T cell receptor (beta chain) was sequenced in a study of cytotoxic CD8 clonotypes in ibrutinib-treated CLL. Study at large: The subjects consisted of eleven to twelve relapsed/refractory and over 14 treatment-naive individuals, with fewer than 18 IGHV unmutated. General study results and limits: Public clonotypes, found uncommonly, either contracted or stayed stable on treatment. In comparison with age-matched healthy donors, baseline clonality was higher and tracked circulating CD8+ T-cell counts.

Genomic DNA for TCR beta libraries, roughly 2.1 micrograms, came from cryopreserved PBMCs. The length of the CDR3 is 13 residues. Germline V lookup: CDR1 MGHDK, CDR2 SYGVNS. V shed 3 bases and J 3 bases; nucleotides not matched to a gene: 1. Data came from immunoSEQ multiplex PCR; TCRdb stores just in-frame clones and leaves some out. Of approximately 210,000 clones in the sample, approximately 72% were seen once. On this clone: Its antigen is not known.

The clonotype comes from a human donor with chronic lymphocytic leukemia. The specimen was PBMCs, collected after 24 months of ibrutinib treatment. The chain has TRBV25-1 and TRBJ2-7; 8 positions match TRBD1. The CDR3 loop is CASSDTGGYEQYF. CDR3 bases: TGTGCCAGCAGTGACACAGGGGGCTACGAGCAGTACTTC.